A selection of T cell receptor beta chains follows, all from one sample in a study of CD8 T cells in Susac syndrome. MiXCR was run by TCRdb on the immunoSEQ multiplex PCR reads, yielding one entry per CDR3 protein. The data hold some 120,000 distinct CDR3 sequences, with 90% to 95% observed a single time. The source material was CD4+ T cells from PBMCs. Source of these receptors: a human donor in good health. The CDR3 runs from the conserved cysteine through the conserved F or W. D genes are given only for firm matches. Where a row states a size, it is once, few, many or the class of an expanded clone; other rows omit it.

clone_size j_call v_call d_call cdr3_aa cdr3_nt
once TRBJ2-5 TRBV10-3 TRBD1 CATRTGGETQYF TGTGCCACCAGGACAGGGGGGGAGACCCAGTACTTC
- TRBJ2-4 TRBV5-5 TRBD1 CASSPNRGRVKNIQYF TGTGCCAGCAGCCCCAACAGGGGGCGCGTCAAAAACATTCAGTACTTC
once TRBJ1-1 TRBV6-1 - CASILDRLNTEAFF TGTGCCAGCATTCTAGACCGGCTGAACACTGAAGCTTTCTTT
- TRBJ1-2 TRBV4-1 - CASSQTFGTPLNYGYTF TGCGCCAGCAGCCAGACCTTTGGGACACCATTAAACTATGGCTACACCTTC
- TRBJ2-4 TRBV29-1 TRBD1 CSVEENRGINIQYF TGCAGCGTTGAAGAGAACAGGGGTATAAACATTCAGTACTTC
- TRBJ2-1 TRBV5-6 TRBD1 CASSLTGGAWNEQFF TGTGCCAGCAGCTTGACAGGGGGCGCCTGGAATGAGCAGTTCTTC
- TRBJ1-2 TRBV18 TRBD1 CASSPPGQSYGYTF TGTGCCAGCTCACCCCCGGGACAGAGCTATGGCTACACCTTC
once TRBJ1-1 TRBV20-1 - CRVDRMNTEAFF TGCAGGGTAGACAGGATGAACACTGAAGCTTTCTTT
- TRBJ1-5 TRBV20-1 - CSALPRNSNQPQHF TGCAGTGCTTTACCTCGGAATAGCAATCAGCCCCAGCATTTT
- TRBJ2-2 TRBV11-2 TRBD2 CASSSRASGANTGELFF TGTGCCAGCAGCTCTAGGGCTAGCGGGGCGAACACCGGGGAGCTGTTTTTT
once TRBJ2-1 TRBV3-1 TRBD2 CASSRGLGDEQFF TGTGCCAGCAGCCGCGGACTAGGCGATGAGCAGTTCTTC
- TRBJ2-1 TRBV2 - CATRGGDGGYNEQFF TGTGCCACCAGGGGAGGGGATGGAGGCTACAATGAGCAGTTCTTC
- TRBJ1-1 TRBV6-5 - CASSPGWDTEAFF TGTGCCAGCAGCCCCGGTTGGGACACTGAAGCTTTCTTT
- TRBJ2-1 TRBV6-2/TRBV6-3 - CASRFLREIHNEQFF TGTGCCAGCAGGTTTCTCCGGGAGATCCACAATGAGCAGTTCTTC
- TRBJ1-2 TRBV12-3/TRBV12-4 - CASSTITGYGYTF TGTGCCAGCAGTACTATAACAGGGTATGGCTACACCTTC
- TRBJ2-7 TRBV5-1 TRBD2 CASSGLAGTAYEQYF TGCGCCAGCAGCGGTCTAGCGGGGACCGCCTACGAGCAGTACTTC
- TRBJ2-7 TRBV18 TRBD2 CASSPGLAEAYEQYF TGTGCCAGCTCACCTGGACTAGCGGAGGCCTACGAGCAGTACTTC
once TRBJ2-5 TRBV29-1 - CSVEGLGETQYF TGCAGCGTTGAAGGGCTCGGGGAGACCCAGTACTTC
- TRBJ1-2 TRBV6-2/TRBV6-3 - CASSLRPTTQYGYTF TGTGCCAGCAGTTTGCGGCCAACGACCCAATATGGCTACACCTTC
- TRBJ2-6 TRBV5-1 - CASTTPGANVLTF TGCGCCAGCACCACTCCTGGGGCCAACGTCCTGACTTTC
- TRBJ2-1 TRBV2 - CASSEALRANEQFF TGTGCCAGCAGTGAAGCGCTCCGGGCCAATGAGCAGTTCTTC
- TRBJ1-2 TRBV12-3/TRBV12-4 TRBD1 CASSSGTGAGGYTF TGTGCCAGCAGTTCCGGGACAGGGGCGGGGGGCTACACCTTC
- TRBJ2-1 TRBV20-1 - CSAREVGDLHNEQFF TGCAGTGCTAGAGAGGTTGGCGACCTTCACAATGAGCAGTTCTTC
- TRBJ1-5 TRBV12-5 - CASGFPGGQPQHF TGTGCTAGTGGTTTCCCCGGAGGTCAGCCCCAGCATTTT
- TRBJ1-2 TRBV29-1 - CGAEGYGYTF TGCGGAGCGGAGGGCTATGGCTACACCTTC
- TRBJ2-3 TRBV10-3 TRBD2 CAISAGLARWDTQYF TGTGCCATCAGTGCGGGACTAGCGCGATGGGATACGCAGTATTTT
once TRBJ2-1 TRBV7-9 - CASSLEEGNEQFF TGTGCCAGCAGCTTAGAAGAGGGGAATGAGCAGTTCTTC
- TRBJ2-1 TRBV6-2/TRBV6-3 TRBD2 CASTSGRDQHEQFF TGTGCCTCGACTAGCGGGAGAGATCAACATGAGCAGTTCTTC
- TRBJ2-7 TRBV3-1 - CASSQTDHEQYF TGTGCCAGCAGCCAGACAGATCACGAGCAGTACTTC
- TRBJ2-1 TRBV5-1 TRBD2 CASSGTSGNYNEQFF TGCGCCAGCAGCGGGACTAGCGGGAACTACAATGAGCAGTTCTTC
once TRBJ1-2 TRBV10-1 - CARPGQIGYCYTF TGCGCCAGACCGGGACAAATCGGCTATTGCTACACCTTC
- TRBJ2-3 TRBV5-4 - CASRDQTTDTQYF TGTGCCAGCCGGGATCAAACCACAGATACGCAGTATTTT
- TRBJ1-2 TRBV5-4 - CASSSRDYGYTF TGTGCCAGCAGCTCGCGGGACTATGGCTACACCTTC
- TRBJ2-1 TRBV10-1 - CASSEGERRKQFF TGCGCCAGCAGTGAGGGGGAACGACGGAAGCAGTTCTTC
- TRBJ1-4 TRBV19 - CASSRGDATNEKLFF TGTGCCAGTAGTCGGGGGGACGCAACTAATGAAAAACTGTTTTTT
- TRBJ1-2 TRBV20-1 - CSAGGGRGLSLGGYTF TGCAGTGCCGGAGGGGGTCGGGGTCTCTCCTTAGGAGGCTACACCTTC
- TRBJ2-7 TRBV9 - CASSVEGSDTYEQYF TGTGCCAGCAGCGTAGAGGGGTCCGACACCTACGAGCAGTACTTC
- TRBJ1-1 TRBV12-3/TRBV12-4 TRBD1 CASSPRDRGDTEAFF TGTGCCAGCAGTCCCCGGGACAGGGGAGACACTGAAGCTTTCTTT
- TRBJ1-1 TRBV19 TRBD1 CASSGHRGLNTEAFF TGTGCCAGTAGTGGACACAGGGGGTTGAACACTGAAGCTTTCTTT
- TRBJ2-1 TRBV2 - CASSDTAYNEQFF TGTGCCAGCAGCGACACTGCATACAATGAGCAGTTCTTC
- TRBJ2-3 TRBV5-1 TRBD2 CASSLASGSRDTQYF TGCGCCAGCAGCTTGGCAAGCGGGAGTAGGGATACGCAGTATTTT
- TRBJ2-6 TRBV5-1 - CASSPRLSSGANVLTF TGCGCCAGCAGCCCTCGGTTAAGCTCTGGGGCCAACGTCCTGACTTTC
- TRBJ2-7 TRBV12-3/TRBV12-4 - CASSPLWQLREQYF TGTGCCAGCAGTCCCCTCTGGCAGTTACGGGAGCAGTACTTC
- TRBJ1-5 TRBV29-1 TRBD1 CSVEVDRGQPQHF TGCAGCGTTGAAGTGGACAGGGGCCAGCCCCAGCATTTT
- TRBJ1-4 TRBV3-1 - CASSQEGAGTCFF TGTGCCAGCAGCCAAGAAGGGGCCGGGACGTGTTTTTTT
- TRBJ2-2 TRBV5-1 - CASSMRTANTGELFF TGCGCCAGCAGCATGCGGACTGCGAACACCGGGGAGCTGTTTTTT
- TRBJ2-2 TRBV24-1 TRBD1 CATSGGDRYTGELFF TGTGCCACCAGTGGGGGGGACAGGTACACCGGGGAGCTGTTTTTT
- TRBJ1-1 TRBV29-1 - CSVVKGGNTEAFF TGCAGCGTTGTGAAGGGTGGGAACACTGAAGCTTTCTTT
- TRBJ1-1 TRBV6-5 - CASSYSRGNTEAFF TGTGCCAGCAGTTACTCGCGAGGGAACACTGAAGCTTTCTTT
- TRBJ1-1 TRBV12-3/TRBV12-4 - CASIGARYTEAFF TGTGCCAGCATTGGGGCCAGGTATACTGAAGCTTTCTTT
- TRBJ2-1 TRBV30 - CAWMTTNNEQFF TGTGCCTGGATGACTACGAACAATGAGCAGTTCTTC
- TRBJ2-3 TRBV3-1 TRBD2 CASSPRSGRKYF TGTGCCAGCAGCCCCCGTAGCGGGAGAAAGTATTTT
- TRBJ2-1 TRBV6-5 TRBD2 CASRPAGGPHNEQFF TGTGCCAGCAGGCCAGCGGGAGGGCCCCACAATGAGCAGTTCTTC